This TCR beta chain stems from a study of shared clonotypes between healthy human individuals. The method was immunoSEQ multiplex PCR; TCRdb's version includes in-frame clones alone and lacks a portion of them. The sample lists more than 2 million clones, 90% to 95% seen once, with roughly 0.13% in the top ten. The CDR3 consists of 11 residues. CDR1 and CDR2 (germline): MNHEY, SVGAGI. Trimming shortened V by 6 bases and J by 10 bases, and 12 bases separated the two germline ends. This chain joins TRBV6-5 and TRBJ1-1, with TRBD1 as a possible D gene (5 bases). Source material: naive CD4+ T cells sorted from blood. Sample subset: CD45RA+ positively selected. The origin of this receptor is a man between 18 and 35 years old in good health. The CDR3 DNA sequence: TGTGCCAGCAGGACGCGGGACGCAGCTTTCTTT. It encodes CASRTRDAAFF.